The T cell receptor beta chain described here comes from a study of radiation and T cells in renal cell carcinoma. In the case of this clone: Its antigen is currently unknown.

This CDR3 contains 19 residues. V shed 8 bases and J 3 bases; nucleotides not matched to a gene: 17. Per germline, CDR1 MGHRA and CDR2 YSYEKL. Study conclusions and caveats: Without pretreatment biopsies, baseline tumor clonotype presence was undetermined.

Assay used: immunoSEQ multiplex PCR; TCRdb lists only in-frame clones, some missing. This sample carries just under 80,000 clones, 86% of them seen once, and the ten largest clones take 20% to 25%. Specified time point: blood 2 weeks post-SBRT. As for treatment: 15 Gy SBRT to primary tumor, nephrectomy 4 weeks later. Serial blood draws occurred at baseline and 2 and 4 weeks post-SBRT. This renal cell carcinoma was of the clear cell type. The chain combines TRBV4-1 with TRBJ2-3; 13 bases are a match to TRBD2. The sequencing here drew on blood, taken from a patient whose treatment included radiotherapy and nephrectomy. The TCR sequence derives from a woman between 45 and 60 years old with renal cell carcinoma. CDR3 coding DNA: TGCGCCAGCCATGCCCTCGGACTAGCGGGGGTAAAAGAAACAGATACGCAGTATTTT. It codes for CASHALGLAGVKETDTQYF.